The rows below give T cell receptor beta chains drawn from one sample of a study of blood T cells in healthy people across ages. In TCRdb, the 5' RACE reads were re-called with MiXCR into one record per CDR3 protein. The sample holds hundreds of thousands of distinct CDR3 sequences; roughly 49% are singletons and the top ten take about a third. The sequencing input was blood. These receptors all stem from a woman aged 60 to 75 in good health. Each CDR3 is given with its conserved first and last residue. A D gene is named only where the DNA matches it firmly. The size entry is marked missing in some rows and otherwise reads once, few, many or a size class.

TRBV30,NA,TRBJ1-2,NA,TGTGCCTGGAGTGTAGTGGGGCCCTCGGGGTATGGCTACACCTTC,CAWSVVGPSGYGYTF
TRBV6-6,NA,TRBJ1-4,NA,TGTGCCAGCAGTGACTCGGGGGCTGAAAAACTGTTTTTT,CASSDSGAEKLFF
TRBV11-2,TRBD2,TRBJ2-1,many,TGTGCCAGCAGCCCAGGGATTACTAGCGGGAGCAATGAGCAGTTCTTC,CASSPGITSGSNEQFF
TRBV20-1,TRBD2,TRBJ2-5,NA,TGCAGTGCTAGAGATCCACGGCTAGCGGGCTCCCAAGAGACCCAGTACTTC,CSARDPRLAGSQETQYF
TRBV5-1,NA,TRBJ2-5,NA,TGCGCCAGCGGCTTGGGCGGGACAGCAGAGACCCAGTACTTC,CASGLGGTAETQYF
TRBV7-9,NA,TRBJ1-1,NA,TGTGCCAGCAGCTTCGACGGGAAAGCTTTCTTT,CASSFDGKAFF
TRBV14,NA,TRBJ1-4,few,TGTGCCAGCAGCCAACTCGGGACGGAGAATGAAAAACTGTTTTTT,CASSQLGTENEKLFF
TRBV27,NA,TRBJ1-1,NA,TGTGCCAGCAGTTTACCCCGTGGGGTCGCTTTCTTT,CASSLPRGVAFF
TRBV20-1,NA,TRBJ2-1,NA,TGCAGTGCTAGAGATCAGTTTGGCCAGTCCCACAGTAATGAGCAGTTCTTC,CSARDQFGQSHSNEQFF
TRBV20-1,TRBD2,TRBJ2-3,few,TGCAGTACAAGCATCGGACTAGCGGGAGGCACAGATACGCAGTATTTT,CSTSIGLAGGTDTQYF
TRBV14,NA,TRBJ2-4,many,TGTGCCAGCAGCCAAGGAAAAAACATTCAGTACTTC,CASSQGKNIQYF
TRBV10-3,TRBD1,TRBJ2-5,once,TGTGCCATCAGTCCGACAGGGTTACAAGAGACCCAGTACTTC,CAISPTGLQETQYF
TRBV15,NA,TRBJ2-3,many,TGTGCCACCAGCAGACAGGGCTCGACAGATACGCAGTATTTT,CATSRQGSTDTQYF
TRBV20-1,TRBD2,TRBJ2-7,NA,TGCAGTGCCGGACTAGCGGGGGCCTACGAGCAGTACTTC,CSAGLAGAYEQYF
TRBV7-8,TRBD1,TRBJ2-3,NA,TGTGCCAGCAGCCTAAGGGACAGGGGGTTAGATACGCAGTATTTT,CASSLRDRGLDTQYF
TRBV10-3,NA,TRBJ1-2,NA,TGTGCCATCAGTGATTTTGAGTATGGCTACACCTTC,CAISDFEYGYTF
TRBV28,NA,TRBJ1-1,NA,TGTGCCAGCAGTTTTGAGGCAGGGCTGGGCACTGAAGCTTTCTTT,CASSFEAGLGTEAFF
TRBV11-2,TRBD2,TRBJ2-3,few,TGTGCCAGCAGCGCCTTAGCGGGAGTGGGAGATACGCAGTATTTT,CASSALAGVGDTQYF
TRBV2,NA,TRBJ2-3,NA,TGTGCCAGCGTGGGTTCCATGTACACAGATACGCAGTATTTT,CASVGSMYTDTQYF
TRBV5-1,NA,TRBJ2-1,NA,TGCGCCAGCAGCGAAAGACCTTACTCCTACAATGAGCAGTTCTTC,CASSERPYSYNEQFF
TRBV4-2,NA,TRBJ2-5,medium-sized,TGTGCCAGCAGCCAAGAGTCGCCCGGGACTCTGCCGGGAGAGACCCAGTACTTC,CASSQESPGTLPGETQYF
TRBV4-3,NA,TRBJ1-2,NA,TGCGCCAGCAGCCAAGGCTGGGGGGGGACCTATGGCTACACCTTC,CASSQGWGGTYGYTF
TRBV27,NA,TRBJ1-1,NA,TGTGCCACCATGCCGGCAGGGGCTTCTGAAGCTTTCTTT,CATMPAGASEAFF
TRBV12-3/TRBV12-4,NA,TRBJ2-1,NA,TGTGCCAGCAGTTTACCGGGGCAGATTCCCCGGAAGGAGTTTTTC,CASSLPGQIPRKEFF
TRBV28,NA,TRBJ2-3,NA,TGTGCCAGCAGTTTACCCCAGCGGAGCACAGATACGCAGTATTTT,CASSLPQRSTDTQYF
TRBV30,NA,TRBJ2-7,NA,TGTGCCTGGAGTCCCAAGCCCTACGAGCAGTACTTC,CAWSPKPYEQYF
TRBV2,NA,TRBJ1-2,NA,TGTGCCAGCAGCCGGGACTTATTTAACTATGGCTACACCTTC,CASSRDLFNYGYTF